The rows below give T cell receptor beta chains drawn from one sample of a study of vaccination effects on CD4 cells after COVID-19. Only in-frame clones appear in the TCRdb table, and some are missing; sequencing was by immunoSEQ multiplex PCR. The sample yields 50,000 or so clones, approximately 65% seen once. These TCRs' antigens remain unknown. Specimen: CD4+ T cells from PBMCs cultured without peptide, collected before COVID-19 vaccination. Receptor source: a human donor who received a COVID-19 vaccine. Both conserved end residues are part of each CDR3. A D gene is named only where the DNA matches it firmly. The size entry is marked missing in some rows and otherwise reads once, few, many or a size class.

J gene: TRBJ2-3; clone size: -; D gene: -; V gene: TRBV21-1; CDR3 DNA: TGTGCCAGCAGCAAAGGTCGCGGCAGCCCGTGTAGCACAGATACGCAGTATTTT; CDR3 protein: CASSKGRGSPCSTDTQYF
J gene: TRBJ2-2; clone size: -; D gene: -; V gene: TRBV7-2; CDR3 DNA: TGTGCCAGCAGCTTAGGGCAGAGAGAGCTGTTTTTT; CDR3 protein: CASSLGQRELFF
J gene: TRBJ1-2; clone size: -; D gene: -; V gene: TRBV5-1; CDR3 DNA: TGCGCCAGCAGTCGTGAGGGGGTAGCTGACTATGGCTACACCTTC; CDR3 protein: CASSREGVADYGYTF
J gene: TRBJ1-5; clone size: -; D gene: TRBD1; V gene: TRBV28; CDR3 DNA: TGTGCCAGCAGTTTACACCCGGACAGGGGGAGGGCAAATCAGCCCCAGCATTTT; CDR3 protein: CASSLHPDRGRANQPQHF
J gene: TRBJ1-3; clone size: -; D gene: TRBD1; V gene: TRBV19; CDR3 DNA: TGTGCCAGTAGGAAAGACAGGGCTTCTGGAAACACCATATATTTT; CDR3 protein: CASRKDRASGNTIYF
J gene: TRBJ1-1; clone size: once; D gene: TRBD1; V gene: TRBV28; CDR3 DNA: TGTGCCAGCACCCCCGGGACAGGGGGCAACACTGAAGCTTTCTTT; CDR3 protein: CASTPGTGGNTEAFF
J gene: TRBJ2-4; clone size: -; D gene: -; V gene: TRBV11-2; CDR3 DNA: TGTGCCAGCAGCTTATCCTTAGCCAAAAACATTCAGTACTTC; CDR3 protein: CASSLSLAKNIQYF
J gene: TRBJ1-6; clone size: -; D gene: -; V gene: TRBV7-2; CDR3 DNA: TGTGCCAGCAGCCCGCCTAACGGCCGGCTAGGGTCCTATAATTCACCCCTCCACTTT; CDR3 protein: CASSPPNGRLGSYNSPLHF
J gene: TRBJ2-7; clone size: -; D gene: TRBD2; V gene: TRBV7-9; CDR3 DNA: TGTGCCAGCAGCTTAGGGGTCGGGGCTAGCGGAGACTGGCCGGACGAGCAGTACTTC; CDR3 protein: CASSLGVGASGDWPDEQYF
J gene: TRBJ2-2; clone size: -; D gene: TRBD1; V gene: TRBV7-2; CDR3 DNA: TGTGCCAGCAGCTCACACAGGGGGCCCGGGGAGCTGTTTTTT; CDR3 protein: CASSSHRGPGELFF
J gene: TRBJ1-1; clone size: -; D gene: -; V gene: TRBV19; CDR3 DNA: TGTGCCAGTAGTGCCGGGGCCTTGAACACTGAAGCTTTCTTT; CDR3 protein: CASSAGALNTEAFF